The 13 T cell receptor beta chains presented below share a single source sample, sequenced in a study of shared clonotypes between healthy human individuals (TCRdb year 2020). CD8 naive samples were obtained by positive selection for CCR7 among CD45RO-negative cells, yielding a CD45RA+CCR7+ population from which TemRA cells were excluded. The library was made by the immunoSEQ multiplex PCR assay. The clones in this table, taken by TCRdb from immuneACCESS, are in-frame only. Not every clone is retained; where verified, under half of the shortfall comes from an unresolved V gene, and the cause of the rest is unknown. The sample has roughly 2 million clones on record, about 95% of them singletons. Around 1.1% of the sample is in the top ten clones. The sequenced material came from naive CD8+ T cells sorted from blood. Taken with the paper, the label for cell subset or site translates to: CD45RA+CCR7+. These receptor sequences come from a man in his late teens or twenties in good health.

The chain uses TRBV13 and TRBJ2-7; perhaps TRBD2 as D (5 bases). The CDR3 loop spans 15 amino acids. The V end lost 6 bases, the J end lost 2 bases, and 17 bases lay between the germline ends. Germline V gene lookup returns CDR1 PRHDT and CDR2 FYEKMQ (reference sequence). In DNA form, the CDR3 reads TGTGCCAGCAGGTCGACGGGTTCGGGGACCTACGAGCAGTACTTC. Its protein is CASRSTGSGTYEQYF.

Only a few counts were recorded for this clone. The J gene is TRBJ1-6, the V gene TRBV12-5; D is possibly TRBD1 (6 bases). In germline, CDR1 is LGHNT, CDR2 FRNRAP. V was clipped by 1 base and J by 3 bases, with 7 bases between them. This CDR3 comprises 15 residues. The CDR3 sequence: CASGLGGHYNSPLHF. CDR3 bases: TGTGCTAGTGGTTTGGGGGGACACTATAATTCACCCCTCCACTTT.

V and J are TRBV7-8 and TRBJ1-4, with no clear D. The ends were cut back, 6 bases at V and 6 bases at J, with 11 bases in the middle. Germline values: CDR1 SGHVS, CDR2 FQNEAQ. The CDR3 extends over 13 amino acids. CDR3 region: CASRGRDYEKLFF. The DNA for the CDR3 is TGTGCCAGCAGGGGAAGAGATTATGAAAAACTGTTTTTT.

This rearrangement joins TRBV9 to TRBJ2-5; D is possibly TRBD1 (5 bases). The germline gives CDR1 SGDLS, CDR2 YYNGEE. The V end lost 4 bases, the J end lost 2 bases, and 12 bases lay between the germline ends. CDR3 length equals 14 residues. CDR3 in DNA: TGTGCCAGCAGCCCCAGGGCTCGGCAAGAGACCCAGTACTTC. Translated, it gives CASSPRARQETQYF.

The chain combines TRBV6-6 with TRBJ2-1, with 10 positions matching TRBD2. This CDR3 is 13 amino acids long. Per germline, CDR1 MNHNY and CDR2 SVGAGI (reference sequence). Trimming at V came to 7 bases and at J to 4 bases, leaving 1 base not matched to a gene. The DNA of the CDR3 is TGTGCCAGCATGACTAGCGGGTACAATGAGCAGTTCTTC. It yields the protein CASMTSGYNEQFF.

The chain recombines TRBV6-1 with TRBJ2-7; D might be TRBD1 (5 bases). The V end lost 4 bases, the J end lost 0 bases, and 13 bases lay between the germline ends. The CDR3 spans 15 residues. The germline CDR1 and CDR2 sequences are MNHNS and SASEGT. The CDR3 sequence: CASSVLWTISYEQYF. CDR3 nucleotides: TGTGCCAGCAGTGTCCTTTGGACAATCTCCTACGAGCAGTACTTC.

This clone appeared a single time. Here the CDR3 DNA reads TGCGCCAGCAGCCCCGGGACGGATGGTTACGAGCAGTACTTC. It is translated as CASSPGTDGYEQYF. The genes are TRBV10-1 and TRBJ2-7, with D perhaps TRBD1 or TRBD2 (5 bases each). Germline assignment: CDR1 WNHNN and CDR2 SYGVQD (reference sequence). Trimming cost V 6 bases and J 4 bases, with 16 bases left between them. The length of the CDR3 is 14 residues.

The chain is built from TRBV7-2 and TRBJ2-7; a weak D match, TRBD1 (7 bases). CDR3 length equals 16 residues. V was cut by 5 bases and J by 0 bases, with 17 bases left in between. Germline CDR1 and CDR2: SGHTA and FQGNSA. CDR3 sequence (DNA): TGTGCCAGCAGCCTAGGGGCGGGACAGCTCTCCTACGAGCAGTACTTC. Residues: CASSLGAGQLSYEQYF.

To note about this clone: A much larger clone sits a single nucleotide away, making a read error possible. In the same sample, other DNA sequences code for this CDR3. This rearrangement joins TRBV7-9 to TRBJ1-5; maybe TRBD1 (5 bases). Looked up from germline, CDR1 is SEHNR and CDR2 is FQNEAQ (reference sequence). This CDR3 has 12 amino acids. Trimming left V 5 bases short and J 5 bases short, with 7 bases between. DNA for the CDR3: TGTGCCAGCAGCCTAGGGGATCAGCCCCAGCATTTT. Encoded protein: CASSLGDQPQHF.

The V call is TRBV7-9, the J call TRBJ1-4, with D uncertain. The CDR3 loop spans 13 amino acids. Trimming pared 6 bases from V and 4 bases from J, leaving 9 bases between. The germline gives CDR1 SEHNR, CDR2 FQNEAQ (reference sequence). CDR3 nucleotide sequence: TGTGCCAGCAGATCTTCCCATAATGAAAAACTGTTTTTT. It is translated as CASRSSHNEKLFF. The full variable domain, its missing parts supplied by reference TRBV7-9 and TRBJ1-4, is DTGVSQNPRHKITKRGQNVTFRCDPISEHNRLYWYRQTLGQGPEFLTYFQNEAQLEKSRLLSDRFSAERPKGSFSTLEIQRTEQGDSAMYLCASRSSHNEKLFFGSGTQLSVL.

This clone was picked up one time. The gene calls are TRBV4-1 and TRBJ2-3; TRBD2 matches at 8 bases. CDR3 size: 16 residues. Germline loops: CDR1 MGHRA, CDR2 YSYEKL. J gave up 3 bases and V 0 bases, and 5 bases lay outside the gene matches. The CDR3 region has the DNA TGCGCCAGCAGCCAAGAGGGAGCGGGAGCGACAGATACGCAGTATTTT. Amino acid sequence: CASSQEGAGATDTQYF.

This chain links TRBV4-3 with TRBJ1-1, with a tentative D call TRBD1 (5 bases). Trimming removed 1 base from V and 0 bases from J, with 9 bases in between. Germline V gene sequence: CDR1 LGHNA, CDR2 YSLEER. CDR3 length equals 15 residues. DNA for the CDR3: TGCGCCAGCAGCCAAGGAGGGACTTTGAACACTGAAGCTTTCTTT. It codes for CASSQGGTLNTEAFF.

V and J are TRBV7-9 and TRBJ2-2; D unresolved. V lost 1 base, J lost 6 bases, and 12 bases lay in between. This CDR3 has 15 residues. CDR1 and CDR2 (germline): SEHNR, FQNEAQ (reference sequence). In DNA, the CDR3 is TGTGCCAGCAGCTTAGTTTGGGCCGGTCCCGGGGAGCTGTTTTTT. Its protein is CASSLVWAGPGELFF.